A selection of T cell receptor beta chains follows, all from one sample in a study of tumor-infiltrating lymphocytes in localized non-small cell lung cancer. Only in-frame clones appear in the TCRdb table, and some are missing; sequencing was by immunoSEQ multiplex PCR. The sample shows a few thousand clones, 40% to 60% of them seen only once. Sequencing used uninvolved lung tissue not adjacent to the tumor. These receptors were obtained from a human donor with non-small cell lung cancer. Some clones in this sample may be carry-over from other donors' samples. Each CDR3 is given with its conserved first and last residue. Each record gives: J gene, clone size, D gene, V gene, CDR3 protein, CDR3 DNA. A D gene is named only where the DNA matches it firmly. Size values are once, few and many counts, or a class for expanded clones, and some rows have none.

j_gene: TRBJ2-1; abundance: .; d_gene: .; v_gene: TRBV6-5; CDR3aa: CASSYSGLASYNEQFF; CDR3nt: TGTGCCAGCAGTTACTCGGGGCTAGCGAGTTACAATGAGCAGTTCTTC
j_gene: TRBJ2-6; abundance: .; d_gene: .; v_gene: TRBV29-1; CDR3aa: CSVQAGANVLTF; CDR3nt: TGCAGCGTTCAAGCTGGGGCCAACGTCCTGACTTTC
j_gene: TRBJ1-2; abundance: few; d_gene: .; v_gene: TRBV5-1; CDR3aa: CASSLAGASGGYTF; CDR3nt: TGCGCCAGCAGCTTGGCGGGGGCCTCGGGTGGCTACACCTTC
j_gene: TRBJ2-1; abundance: few; d_gene: .; v_gene: TRBV6-1; CDR3aa: CATALSNEQFF; CDR3nt: TGTGCCACAGCCCTCAGCAATGAGCAGTTCTTC
j_gene: TRBJ2-5; abundance: few; d_gene: .; v_gene: TRBV6-1; CDR3aa: CASRGTYQETQYF; CDR3nt: TGTGCCAGCAGGGGGACGTATCAAGAGACCCAGTACTTC
j_gene: TRBJ1-4; abundance: .; d_gene: TRBD1; v_gene: TRBV27; CDR3aa: CASSFSTGTEKLFF; CDR3nt: TGTGCCAGCAGTTTTTCGACAGGGACTGAAAAACTGTTTTTT
j_gene: TRBJ1-3; abundance: .; d_gene: .; v_gene: TRBV30; CDR3aa: CAWKKSGNTIYF; CDR3nt: TGTGCCTGGAAGAAGTCCGGAAACACCATATATTTT
j_gene: TRBJ2-5; abundance: .; d_gene: .; v_gene: TRBV29-1; CDR3aa: CSSIMRAADYQETQYF; CDR3nt: TGCAGCTCCATAATGCGTGCGGCGGATTACCAAGAGACCCAGTACTTC
j_gene: TRBJ2-7; abundance: .; d_gene: .; v_gene: TRBV5-4; CDR3aa: CASAGGPDYEQYF; CDR3nt: TGTGCCAGCGCAGGGGGGCCCGACTACGAGCAGTACTTC
j_gene: TRBJ2-7; abundance: .; d_gene: .; v_gene: TRBV2; CDR3aa: CASQEETEDYEQYF; CDR3nt: TGTGCCTCCCAAGAAGAGACGGAAGATTACGAGCAGTACTTC
j_gene: TRBJ2-7; abundance: few; d_gene: TRBD1; v_gene: TRBV28; CDR3aa: CASSNRQGRPYEQYF; CDR3nt: TGTGCCAGCAGCAACAGACAGGGGCGCCCCTACGAGCAGTACTTC
j_gene: TRBJ1-5; abundance: .; d_gene: .; v_gene: TRBV29-1; CDR3aa: CSVAASPDQPQHF; CDR3nt: TGCAGCGTTGCGGCCAGCCCCGATCAGCCCCAGCATTTT
j_gene: TRBJ2-3; abundance: .; d_gene: .; v_gene: TRBV29-1; CDR3aa: CSVESGSGDTQYF; CDR3nt: TGCAGCGTTGAATCCGGGAGCGGAGATACGCAGTATTTT
j_gene: TRBJ2-5; abundance: .; d_gene: .; v_gene: TRBV7-9; CDR3aa: CASSPPFAPGRWEETQYF; CDR3nt: TGTGCCAGCAGCCCACCCTTCGCCCCCGGGCGGTGGGAAGAGACCCAGTACTTC
j_gene: TRBJ1-5; abundance: few; d_gene: .; v_gene: TRBV9; CDR3aa: CASSVGLGVTPQHF; CDR3nt: TGTGCCAGCAGCGTAGGGTTGGGGGTAACGCCCCAGCATTTT
j_gene: TRBJ2-3; abundance: .; d_gene: TRBD2; v_gene: TRBV7-2; CDR3aa: CASSPRLTSGDTQYF; CDR3nt: TGTGCCAGCAGCCCCCGGTTGACTAGCGGGGATACGCAGTATTTT
j_gene: TRBJ2-3; abundance: .; d_gene: .; v_gene: TRBV30; CDR3aa: CALDSPAGDTQYF; CDR3nt: TGTGCCTTGGACAGTCCCGCGGGGGATACGCAGTATTTT
j_gene: TRBJ1-6; abundance: few; d_gene: .; v_gene: TRBV12-5; CDR3aa: CASGFDSPLHF; CDR3nt: TGTGCTAGTGGTTTCGATTCACCCCTCCACTTT
j_gene: TRBJ1-1; abundance: once; d_gene: .; v_gene: TRBV19; CDR3aa: CASSFLGENTEAFF; CDR3nt: TGTGCCAGTAGTTTCTTAGGGGAGAACACTGAAGCTTTCTTT
j_gene: TRBJ2-5; abundance: .; d_gene: TRBD2; v_gene: TRBV19; CDR3aa: CASSGGLAGETQYF; CDR3nt: TGTGCCAGTAGCGGGGGACTAGCGGGAGAGACCCAGTACTTC
j_gene: TRBJ2-5; abundance: medium-sized; d_gene: .; v_gene: TRBV7-6; CDR3aa: CASSRGRQETQYF; CDR3nt: TGTGCCAGCAGCCGGGGACGTCAAGAGACCCAGTACTTC
j_gene: TRBJ1-1; abundance: .; d_gene: .; v_gene: TRBV29-1; CDR3aa: CSVEHGQPGGTEAFF; CDR3nt: TGCAGCGTTGAGCATGGGCAGCCGGGCGGCACTGAAGCTTTCTTT
j_gene: TRBJ2-7; abundance: few; d_gene: .; v_gene: TRBV5-1; CDR3aa: CASSLEDEQYF; CDR3nt: TGCGCCAGCAGCTTGGAAGACGAGCAGTACTTC
j_gene: TRBJ1-3; abundance: few; d_gene: .; v_gene: TRBV7-2; CDR3aa: CASSLYGNTIYF; CDR3nt: TGTGCCAGCAGCTTATATGGAAACACCATATATTTT
j_gene: TRBJ2-7; abundance: large; d_gene: .; v_gene: TRBV2; CDR3aa: CASSAQQGSSYEQYF; CDR3nt: TGTGCCAGCAGCGCCCAGCAGGGGAGCTCCTACGAGCAGTACTTC
j_gene: TRBJ2-7; abundance: large; d_gene: .; v_gene: TRBV7-9; CDR3aa: CASSHSQSYEQYF; CDR3nt: TGTGCCAGCAGCCATTCGCAGTCCTACGAGCAGTACTTC
j_gene: TRBJ1-2; abundance: .; d_gene: .; v_gene: TRBV2; CDR3aa: CASSEALIGGYGYTF; CDR3nt: TGTGCCAGCAGTGAAGCGCTTATAGGGGGCTATGGCTACACCTTC
j_gene: TRBJ2-7; abundance: few; d_gene: .; v_gene: TRBV2; CDR3aa: CASKWQGPTYEQYF; CDR3nt: TGTGCCAGCAAGTGGCAGGGGCCGACCTACGAGCAGTACTTC
j_gene: TRBJ1-2; abundance: .; d_gene: .; v_gene: TRBV28; CDR3aa: CASNREGGYTF; CDR3nt: TGTGCCAGCAACCGAGAAGGTGGCTACACCTTC
j_gene: TRBJ1-6; abundance: .; d_gene: TRBD1; v_gene: TRBV6-5; CDR3aa: CASSYEGQGSPLHF; CDR3nt: TGTGCCAGCAGTTACGAGGGACAGGGTTCACCCCTCCACTTT
j_gene: TRBJ2-4; abundance: few; d_gene: .; v_gene: TRBV5-1; CDR3aa: CASSPVEGTGSLAKNIQYF; CDR3nt: TGCGCCAGCAGCCCGGTAGAGGGGACGGGGTCGCTAGCCAAAAACATTCAGTACTTC
j_gene: TRBJ2-7; abundance: .; d_gene: .; v_gene: TRBV27; CDR3aa: CASSPIGLRSYEQYF; CDR3nt: TGTGCCAGCTCCCCAATTGGGCTTCGCTCCTACGAGCAGTACTTC
j_gene: TRBJ2-7; abundance: few; d_gene: .; v_gene: TRBV5-1; CDR3aa: CASSLTGNYEQYF; CDR3nt: TGCGCCAGCAGCTTGACTGGGAATTACGAGCAGTACTTC
j_gene: TRBJ1-2; abundance: few; d_gene: .; v_gene: TRBV7-8; CDR3aa: CASSLAEYGYTF; CDR3nt: TGTGCCAGCAGCTTAGCAGAGTATGGCTACACCTTC
j_gene: TRBJ2-1; abundance: few; d_gene: TRBD1; v_gene: TRBV7-9; CDR3aa: CASSWTGGNNEQFF; CDR3nt: TGTGCCAGCAGTTGGACAGGGGGCAATAATGAGCAGTTCTTC
j_gene: TRBJ2-2; abundance: .; d_gene: .; v_gene: TRBV19; CDR3aa: CASRVTGELFF; CDR3nt: TGTGCCAGTAGGGTAACCGGGGAGCTGTTTTTT
j_gene: TRBJ2-2; abundance: .; d_gene: .; v_gene: TRBV5-1; CDR3aa: CASSLGHRDANTGELFF; CDR3nt: TGCGCCAGCAGCTTGGGCCACAGGGATGCGAACACCGGGGAGCTGTTTTTT
j_gene: TRBJ2-3; abundance: .; d_gene: .; v_gene: TRBV4-3; CDR3aa: CASSKTAPLSTDTQYF; CDR3nt: TGCGCCAGCTCCAAGACAGCTCCACTCAGCACAGATACGCAGTATTTT
j_gene: TRBJ2-3; abundance: few; d_gene: .; v_gene: TRBV28; CDR3aa: CASSFATGLTDTQYF; CDR3nt: TGTGCCAGCAGTTTTGCGACAGGTCTCACAGATACGCAGTATTTT
j_gene: TRBJ2-7; abundance: .; d_gene: .; v_gene: TRBV6-5; CDR3aa: CASSLLPSSRDEQYF; CDR3nt: TGTGCCAGCAGTTTACTCCCCTCCAGCAGGGACGAGCAGTACTTC
j_gene: TRBJ2-7; abundance: .; d_gene: TRBD2; v_gene: TRBV5-1; CDR3aa: CASSSGLAGGLYEQYF; CDR3nt: TGCGCCAGCAGCTCCGGACTAGCGGGGGGCCTCTACGAGCAGTACTTC